This TCR beta chain was found in a study of cytomegalovirus exposure and HLA in healthy donors. Per the germline V gene, CDR1 is SGHTS and CDR2 is YDEGEE. J gave up 4 bases and V 4 bases, and 11 bases lay outside the gene matches. The CDR3 loop spans 18 amino acids. Study-level results: TCR beta chains numbering 150 to 200 were designated cytomegalovirus-associated. In vitro confirmation showed a few CMV-associated chains to be CMV antigen specific. With high specificity and sensitivity, the classifier reportedly diagnosed cytomegalovirus status.

Assay used: immunoSEQ multiplex PCR; TCRdb lists only in-frame clones, some missing. The sample records about 240,000 clones, approximately 83% being singletons. Concerning this clone: Its antigen is not known.

The V and J genes are TRBV5-8 and TRBJ2-1; TRBD2 aligns across 13 bases. The clonotype originates from a woman in her thirties in good health and CMV-seropositive. Source material: PBMCs. CDR3 DNA sequence: TGTGCCAGCAGCAGCCGGACTAGCGGGAGAAGACCGTACAATGAGCAGTTCTTC. This translates into CASSSRTSGRRPYNEQFF. The whole variable domain, filled in from reference TRBV5-8 and TRBJ2-1, reads EAGVTQSPTHLIKTRGQQATLRCSPISGHTSVYWYQQALGLGLQFLLWYDEGEERNRGNFPPRFSGRQFPNYSSELNVNALELEDSALYLCASSSRTSGRRPYNEQFFGPGTRLTVL.